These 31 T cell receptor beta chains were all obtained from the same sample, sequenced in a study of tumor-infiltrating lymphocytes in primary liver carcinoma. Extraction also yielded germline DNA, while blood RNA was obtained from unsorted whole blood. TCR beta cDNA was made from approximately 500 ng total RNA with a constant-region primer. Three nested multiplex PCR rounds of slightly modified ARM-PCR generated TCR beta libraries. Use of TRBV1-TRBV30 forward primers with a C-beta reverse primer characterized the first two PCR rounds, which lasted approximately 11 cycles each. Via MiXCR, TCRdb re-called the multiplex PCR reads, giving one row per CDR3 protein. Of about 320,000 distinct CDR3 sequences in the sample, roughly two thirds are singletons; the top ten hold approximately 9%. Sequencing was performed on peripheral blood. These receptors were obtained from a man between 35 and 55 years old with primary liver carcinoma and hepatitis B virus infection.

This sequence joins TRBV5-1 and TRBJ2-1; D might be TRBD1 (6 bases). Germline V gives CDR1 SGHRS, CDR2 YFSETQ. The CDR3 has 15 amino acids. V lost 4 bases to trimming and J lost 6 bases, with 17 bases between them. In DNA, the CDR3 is TGCGCCAGCAGCCAGACTGGGGGACAAGCCAATGAGCAGTTCTTC. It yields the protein CASSQTGGQANEQFF.

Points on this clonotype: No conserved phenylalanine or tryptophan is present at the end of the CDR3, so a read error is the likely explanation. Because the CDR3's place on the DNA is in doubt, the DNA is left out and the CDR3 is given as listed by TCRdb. The CDR3 is CSVEGYGSVVI. The chain links TRBV29-1 to TRBJ2-7. Germline lookup yields CDR1 SQVTM and CDR2 ANQGSEA. The CDR3 is 11 amino acids in total, end residues counted.

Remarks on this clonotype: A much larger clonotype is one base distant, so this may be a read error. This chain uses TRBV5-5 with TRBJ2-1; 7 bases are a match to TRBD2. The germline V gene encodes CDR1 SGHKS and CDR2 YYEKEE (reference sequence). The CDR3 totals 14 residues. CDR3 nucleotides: TGTACCAGCAGCTTGGGGGGGGCCTACAATGAGCAGTTCTTC. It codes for CTSSLGGAYNEQFF. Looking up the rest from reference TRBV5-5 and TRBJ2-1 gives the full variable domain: DAGVTQSPTHLIKTRGQQVTLRCSPISGHKSVSWYQQVLGQGPQFIFQYYEKEERGRGNFPDRFSARQFPNYSSELNVNALLLGDSALYLCTSSLGGAYNEQFFGPGTRLTVL.

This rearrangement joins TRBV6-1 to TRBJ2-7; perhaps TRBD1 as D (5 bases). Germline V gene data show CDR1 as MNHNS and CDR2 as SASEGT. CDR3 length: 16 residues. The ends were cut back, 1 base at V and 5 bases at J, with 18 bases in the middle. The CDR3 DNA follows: TGTGCCAGCAGTGAAGTCCCGACTGGGGCGCCCCACGAGCAGTACTTC. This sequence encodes CASSEVPTGAPHEQYF.

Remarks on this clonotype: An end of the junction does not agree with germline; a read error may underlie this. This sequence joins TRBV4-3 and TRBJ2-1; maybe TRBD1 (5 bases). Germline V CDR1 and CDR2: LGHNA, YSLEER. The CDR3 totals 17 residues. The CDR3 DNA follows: TGCGCCAGCAGCAAAGAAGGACAAAGTCAGGTTTACAATGAGCAATTCTTC. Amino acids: CASSKEGQSQVYNEQFF.

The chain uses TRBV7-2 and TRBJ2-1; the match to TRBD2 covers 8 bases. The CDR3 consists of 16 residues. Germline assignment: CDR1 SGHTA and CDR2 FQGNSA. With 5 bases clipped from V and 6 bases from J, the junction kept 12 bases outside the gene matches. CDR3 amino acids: CASSRSVTSGANEQFF. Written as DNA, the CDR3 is TGTGCCAGCAGCCGTTCGGTCACTAGCGGAGCCAATGAGCAGTTCTTC.

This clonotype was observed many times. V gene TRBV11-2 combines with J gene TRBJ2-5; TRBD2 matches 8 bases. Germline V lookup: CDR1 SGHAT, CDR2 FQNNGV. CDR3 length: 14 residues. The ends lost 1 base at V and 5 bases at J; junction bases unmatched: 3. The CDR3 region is CASSLVGGGETQYF. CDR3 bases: TGTGCCAGCAGCTTAGTCGGCGGGGGGGAGACCCAGTACTTC. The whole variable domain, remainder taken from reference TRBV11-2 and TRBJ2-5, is EAGVAQSPRYKIIEKRQSVAFWCNPISGHATLYWYQQILGQGPKLLIQFQNNGVVDDSQLPKDRFSAERLKGVDSTLKIQPAKLEDSAVYLCASSLVGGGETQYFGPGTRLLVL.

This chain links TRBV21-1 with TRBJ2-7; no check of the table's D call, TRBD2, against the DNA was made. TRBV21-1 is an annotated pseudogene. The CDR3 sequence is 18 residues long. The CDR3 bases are TGTGCCAGCACCGACTATTGCGGGAGACTAGCGTACTCCTACGAGCAGTACTTC. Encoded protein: CASTDYCGRLAYSYEQYF.

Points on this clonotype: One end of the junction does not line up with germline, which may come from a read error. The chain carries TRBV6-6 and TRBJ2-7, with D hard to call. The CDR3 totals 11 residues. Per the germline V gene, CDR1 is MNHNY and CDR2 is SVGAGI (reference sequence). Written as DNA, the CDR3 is TGTGCCAGCAGTCCGGCCTACGAGGAGTACTTC. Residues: CASSPAYEEYF.

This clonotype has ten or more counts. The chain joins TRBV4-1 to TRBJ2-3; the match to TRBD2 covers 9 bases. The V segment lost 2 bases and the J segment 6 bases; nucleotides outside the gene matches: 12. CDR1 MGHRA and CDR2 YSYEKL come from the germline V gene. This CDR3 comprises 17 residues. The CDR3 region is CASSQPSGIAGEDTQYF. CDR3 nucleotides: TGCGCCAGCAGCCAACCCTCCGGAATAGCGGGAGAGGATACGCAGTATTTT.

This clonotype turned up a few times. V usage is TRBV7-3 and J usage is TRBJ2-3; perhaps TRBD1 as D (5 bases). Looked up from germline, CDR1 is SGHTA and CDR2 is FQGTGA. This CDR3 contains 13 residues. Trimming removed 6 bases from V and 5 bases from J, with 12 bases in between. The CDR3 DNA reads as TGTGCCAGCAGTTCAAACAGGAAAGATACGCAGTATTTT. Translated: CASSSNRKDTQYF.

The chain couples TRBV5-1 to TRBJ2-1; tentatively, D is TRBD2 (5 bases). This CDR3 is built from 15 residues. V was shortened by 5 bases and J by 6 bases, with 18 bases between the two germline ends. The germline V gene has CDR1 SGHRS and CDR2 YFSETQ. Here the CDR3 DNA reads TGCGCCAGCAGTCAGTCGGACTTCATGGGCAATGAGCAGTTCTTC. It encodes CASSQSDFMGNEQFF.

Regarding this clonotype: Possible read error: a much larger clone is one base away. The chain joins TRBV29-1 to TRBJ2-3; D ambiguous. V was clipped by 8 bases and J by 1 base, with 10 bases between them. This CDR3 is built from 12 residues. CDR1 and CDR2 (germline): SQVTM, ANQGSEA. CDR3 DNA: TGCAGCATTTCCCCGGGCACAGATACGCAGTATTTT. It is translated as CSISPGTDTQYF.

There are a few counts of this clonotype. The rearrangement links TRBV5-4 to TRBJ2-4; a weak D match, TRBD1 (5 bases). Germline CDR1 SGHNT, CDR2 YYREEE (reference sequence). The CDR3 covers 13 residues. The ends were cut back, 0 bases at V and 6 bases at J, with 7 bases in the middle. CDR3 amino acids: CASSLEQANIQYF. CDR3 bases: TGTGCCAGCAGCTTGGAACAGGCAAACATTCAGTACTTC.

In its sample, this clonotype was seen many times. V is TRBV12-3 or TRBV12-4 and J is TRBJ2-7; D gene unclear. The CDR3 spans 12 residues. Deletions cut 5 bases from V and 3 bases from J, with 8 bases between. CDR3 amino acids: CASSLGLYEQYF. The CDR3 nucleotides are TGTGCCAGCAGTCTAGGCCTCTACGAGCAGTACTTC.

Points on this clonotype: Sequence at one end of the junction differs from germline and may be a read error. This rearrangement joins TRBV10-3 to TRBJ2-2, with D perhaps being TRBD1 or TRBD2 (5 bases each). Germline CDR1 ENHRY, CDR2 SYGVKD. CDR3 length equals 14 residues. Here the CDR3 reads CAIKDTANTGKLFF. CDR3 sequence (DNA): TGTGCCATCAAGGACACCGCGAACACCGGGAAGCTGTTTTTT.

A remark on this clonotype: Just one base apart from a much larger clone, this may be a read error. CDR3 loop: CDSSAIGTFYNEQFF. The CDR3 region has the DNA TGTGACAGCAGTGCCATAGGGACTTTCTACAATGAGCAGTTCTTC. The chain recombines TRBV6-2 or TRBV6-3 with TRBJ2-1; maybe TRBD2 (6 bases). Germline loops: CDR1 MNHEY, CDR2 SVGEGT. CDR3 size: 15 residues.

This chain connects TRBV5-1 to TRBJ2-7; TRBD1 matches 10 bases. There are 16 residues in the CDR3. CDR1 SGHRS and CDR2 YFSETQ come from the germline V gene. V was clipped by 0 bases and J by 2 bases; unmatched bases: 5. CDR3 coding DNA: TGCGCCAGCAGCTTGGGATTTGGGACAGGGGCCTACGAGCAGTACTTC. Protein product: CASSLGFGTGAYEQYF.

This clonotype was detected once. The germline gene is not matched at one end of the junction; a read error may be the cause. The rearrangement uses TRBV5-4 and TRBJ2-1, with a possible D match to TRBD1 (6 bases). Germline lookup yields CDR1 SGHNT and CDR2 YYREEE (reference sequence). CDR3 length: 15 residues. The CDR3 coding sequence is TGTGACAGCAGCTTAGTACAGGGCACCTACAATGAGCAGTTCTTC. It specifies CDSSLVQGTYNEQFF.

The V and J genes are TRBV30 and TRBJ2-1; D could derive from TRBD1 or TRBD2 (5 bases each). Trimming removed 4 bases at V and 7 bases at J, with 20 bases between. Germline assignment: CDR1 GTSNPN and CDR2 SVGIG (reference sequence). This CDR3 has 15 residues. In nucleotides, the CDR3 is TGTGCCTGGAACCGCGGAATGGGGGATGGGAATGAGCAGTTCTTC. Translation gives CAWNRGMGDGNEQFF.

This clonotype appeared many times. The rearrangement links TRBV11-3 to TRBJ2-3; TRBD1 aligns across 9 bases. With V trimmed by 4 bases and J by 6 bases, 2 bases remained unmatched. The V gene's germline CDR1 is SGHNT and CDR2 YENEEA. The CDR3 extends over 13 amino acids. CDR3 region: CASSWDRADTQYF. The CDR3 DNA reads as TGTGCCAGCAGCTGGGACAGGGCGGATACGCAGTATTTT. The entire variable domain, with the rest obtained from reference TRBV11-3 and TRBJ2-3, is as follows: EAGVVQSPRYKIIEKKQPVAFWCNPISGHNTLYWYLQNLGQGPELLIRYENEEAVDDSQLPKDRFSAERLKGVDSTLKIQPAELGDSAVYLCASSWDRADTQYFGPGTRLTVL.

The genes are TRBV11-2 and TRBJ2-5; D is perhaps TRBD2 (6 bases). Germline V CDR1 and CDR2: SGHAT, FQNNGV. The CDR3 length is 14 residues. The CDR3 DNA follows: TGTATCAGCAGCCCCGGGCCAGCGGGAGAGACCCAGTACTTC. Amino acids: CISSPGPAGETQYF. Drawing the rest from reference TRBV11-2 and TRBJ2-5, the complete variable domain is EAGVAQSPRYKIIEKRQSVAFWCNPISGHATLYWYQQILGQGPKLLIQFQNNGVVDDSQLPKDRFSAERLKGVDSTLKIQPAKLEDSAVYLCISSPGPAGETQYFGPGTRLLVL.

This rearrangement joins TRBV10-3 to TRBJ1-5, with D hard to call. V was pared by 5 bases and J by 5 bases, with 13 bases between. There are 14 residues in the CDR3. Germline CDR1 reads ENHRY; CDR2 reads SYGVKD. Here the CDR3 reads CAISKYEGDQPQHF. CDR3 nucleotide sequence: TGTGCCATCAGTAAGTATGAGGGCGATCAGCCCCAGCATTTT.

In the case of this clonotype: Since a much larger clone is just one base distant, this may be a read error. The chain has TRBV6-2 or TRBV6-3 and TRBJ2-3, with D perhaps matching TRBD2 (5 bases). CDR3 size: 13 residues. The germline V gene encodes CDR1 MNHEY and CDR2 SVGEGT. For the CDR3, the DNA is TGTGCCAGCAGTGCTTCGCGGGCAGATGCGCAGTATTTT. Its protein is CASSASRADAQYF.

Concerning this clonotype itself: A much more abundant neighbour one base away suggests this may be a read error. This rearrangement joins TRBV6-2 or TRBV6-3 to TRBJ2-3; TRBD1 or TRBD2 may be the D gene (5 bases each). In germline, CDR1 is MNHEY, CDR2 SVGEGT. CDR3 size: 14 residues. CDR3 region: CASSRPGQGNTLYF. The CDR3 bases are TGTGCCAGCAGTAGACCGGGGCAAGGTAATACGCTGTATTTT.

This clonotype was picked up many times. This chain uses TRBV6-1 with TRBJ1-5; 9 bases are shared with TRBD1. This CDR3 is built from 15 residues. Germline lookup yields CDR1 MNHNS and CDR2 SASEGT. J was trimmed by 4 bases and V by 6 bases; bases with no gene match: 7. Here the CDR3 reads CASRWGQGGNQPQHF. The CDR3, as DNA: TGTGCCAGCAGATGGGGACAGGGAGGAAATCAGCCCCAGCATTTT.

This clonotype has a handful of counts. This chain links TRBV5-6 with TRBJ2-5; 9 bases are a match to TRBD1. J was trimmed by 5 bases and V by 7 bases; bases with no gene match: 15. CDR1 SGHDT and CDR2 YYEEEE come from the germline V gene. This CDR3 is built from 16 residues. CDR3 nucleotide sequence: TGTGCCAGCGGCGAGGGGACAGGGATCTCTTTGGAGACCCAGTACTTC. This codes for CASGEGTGISLETQYF.

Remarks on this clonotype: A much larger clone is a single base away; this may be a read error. CDR3 nucleotide sequence: TGTGCCAGCGGTAGGACTAGCGATGAGCAGTTCTTC. Its translation: CASGRTSDEQFF. J is TRBJ2-1 and V is TRBV6-6; 9 bases are shared with TRBD2. The V segment lost 8 bases and the J segment 8 bases; nucleotides outside the gene matches: 4. CDR3 length: 12 amino acids. CDR1 is MNHNY and CDR2 is SVGAGI in the germline V gene (reference sequence).

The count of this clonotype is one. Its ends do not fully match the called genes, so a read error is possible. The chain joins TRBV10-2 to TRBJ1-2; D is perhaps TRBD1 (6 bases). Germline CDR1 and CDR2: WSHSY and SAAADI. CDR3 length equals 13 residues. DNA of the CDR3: TGCGCCAGCACTGAGTACGGGGGCTACGGCTACACCTTC. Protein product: CASTEYGGYGYTF.

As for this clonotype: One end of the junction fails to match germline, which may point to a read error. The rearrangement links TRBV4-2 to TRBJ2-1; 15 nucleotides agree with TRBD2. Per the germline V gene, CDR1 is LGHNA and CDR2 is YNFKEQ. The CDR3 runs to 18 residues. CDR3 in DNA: TGTGCCAGTAGCCAAGGACTAGCGGGGGGGCCCCTAATCAATGAGCAGCTCTTC. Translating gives CASSQGLAGGPLINEQLF.

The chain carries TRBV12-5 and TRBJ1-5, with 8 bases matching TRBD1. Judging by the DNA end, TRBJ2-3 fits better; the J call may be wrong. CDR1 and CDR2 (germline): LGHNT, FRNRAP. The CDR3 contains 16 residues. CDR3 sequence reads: CASGLFPQGVRQPQYF. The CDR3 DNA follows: TGTGCTAGTGGTTTGTTCCCACAGGGGGTCAGGCAGCCCCAGTATTTT.